The next 24 T cell receptor beta chains were all read from a single sample in a study of spatial heterogeneity in lung cancer. Time point here: sample taken at primary tumor resection. TCRdb reprocessed the 5' RACE reads with MiXCR, giving one entry per CDR3 protein. The data show 90,000 to 95,000 distinct CDR3 sequences, with more than 10% seen just once and roughly 41% held by the top ten. This specimen was PBMCs, taken at surgery. All receptors derive from a male donor with early-stage non-small cell lung cancer.

In this sample, this clonotype turned up a few times. V usage is TRBV5-1 and J usage is TRBJ2-1; 7 bases agree with TRBD1. The CDR3 runs 16 residues. V trimming: 4 bases; J trimming: 5 bases; junction bases outside the gene matches: 12. Germline V gene lookup returns CDR1 SGHRS and CDR2 YFSETQ. For the CDR3, the DNA is TGCGCCAGCAGCAGGGACAGTCTGGGCCCCCACAATGAGCAGTTCTTC. This encodes CASSRDSLGPHNEQFF.

The CDR3 spells CSVVAVGPYGYTF. The CDR3 nucleotides are TGCAGCGTTGTGGCAGTGGGACCCTATGGCTACACCTTC. The V and J genes are TRBV29-1 and TRBJ1-2; a weak D match, TRBD1 (5 bases). Germline CDR1 SQVTM, CDR2 ANQGSEA. Trimming cost V 4 bases and J 4 bases, with 13 bases left between them. The CDR3 length is 13 residues.

The V gene is TRBV11-2, the J gene TRBJ2-5; D remains unclear. This CDR3 has 10 amino acids. Trimming cost V 0 bases and J 7 bases, with 0 bases left between them. The germline CDR1 and CDR2 sequences are SGHAT and FQNNGV. The CDR3 spells CASSLETQYF. CDR3 in DNA: TGTGCCAGCAGCTTAGAGACCCAGTACTTC.

The CDR3 DNA reads TGTGCCAGCAGCCGGGACGGAACTAGCACAGATACGCAGTATTTT. Translated: CASSRDGTSTDTQYF. This chain links TRBV7-2 with TRBJ2-3; D could derive from TRBD1 or TRBD2 (5 bases each). CDR1 SGHTA and CDR2 FQGNSA come from the germline V gene. With 5 bases removed from V and 0 bases from J, the gap between germline ends came to 12 bases. This CDR3 has 15 residues.

In its sample, this clonotype was seen a few times. This chain joins TRBV5-6 and TRBJ2-1; no firm D call. The CDR3 has 12 residues. Between the trimmed V and J ends, which lost 4 bases and 5 bases, there was a span of 7 bases. Germline V gene lookup returns CDR1 SGHDT and CDR2 YYEEEE. The CDR3 DNA sequence: TGTGCCAGCAGCCCTGCGGACAATGAGCAGTTCTTC. Its translation is CASSPADNEQFF.

This clonotype was detected only a few times. The chain links TRBV30 to TRBJ2-5; D is tentatively TRBD1 or TRBD2 (7 bases each). Germline values: CDR1 GTSNPN, CDR2 SVGIG (reference sequence). Trimming shortened V by 3 bases and J by 2 bases, and 16 bases separated the two germline ends. This CDR3 is built from 15 residues. CDR3 residues: CAWSWGGGYQETQYF. CDR3 in DNA: TGTGCCTGGAGCTGGGGAGGGGGCTATCAAGAGACCCAGTACTTC.

This clonotype was detected a few times. This chain joins TRBV5-1 and TRBJ2-1, with 8 bases identical to TRBD1. The CDR3 loop spans 16 amino acids. V was pared by 0 bases and J by 7 bases, with 9 bases of the junction left unmatched. Looked up from germline, CDR1 is SGHRS and CDR2 is YFSETQ. CDR3 residues: CASSLGDRGNLNEQFF. In nucleotides, the CDR3 is TGCGCCAGCAGCTTGGGAGACAGGGGTAATTTGAATGAGCAGTTCTTC.

V usage is TRBV24-1 and J usage is TRBJ2-5; 8 positions agree with TRBD1. CDR1 is KGHDR and CDR2 is SFDVKD in the germline V gene. CDR3 length equals 13 residues. The V and J ends lost 7 bases and 4 bases, in that order; junction bases with no gene match: 4. The CDR3 sequence is CATSDTGGETQYF. Here the CDR3 DNA reads TGTGCCACCAGCGATACAGGGGGAGAGACCCAGTACTTC.

This clonotype was detected a few times. The genes are TRBV24-1 and TRBJ2-3, with 13 bases aligning to TRBD2. The CDR3 consists of 16 residues. J lost 1 base, V lost 4 bases, and 1 base had no gene match. The V gene's germline CDR1 is KGHDR and CDR2 SFDVKD. In nucleotides, the CDR3 is TGTGCCACCAGTGAGGGGACTAGCGGGGGCACAGATACGCAGTATTTT. Its protein is CATSEGTSGGTDTQYF.

This clonotype was seen only a few times. V and J are TRBV7-9 and TRBJ2-3; TRBD2 is a possible D gene (5 bases). Per the germline V gene, CDR1 is SEHNR and CDR2 is FQNEAQ (reference sequence). The CDR3 length is 15 residues. V was shortened by 2 bases and J by 0 bases, with 9 bases between the two germline ends. CDR3 DNA sequence: TGTGCCAGCAGCTTAACTAGAGGTAGCACAGATACGCAGTATTTT. It is translated as CASSLTRGSTDTQYF.

Ten or more counts support this clonotype. The chain couples TRBV10-3 to TRBJ2-3; the match to TRBD2 covers 7 bases. This CDR3 is 16 amino acids long. V was pared by 6 bases and J by 1 base, with 10 bases of the junction left unmatched. Germline CDR1 and CDR2: ENHRY and SYGVKD. CDR3 in amino acids: CAISVSSGEGTDTQYF. For the CDR3, the DNA is TGTGCCATCAGCGTTTCAAGCGGGGAGGGCACAGATACGCAGTATTTT.

This clonotype was recorded at least ten times. This sequence joins TRBV7-3 and TRBJ2-2; 9 bases fit TRBD2. Germline trimming cut 2 bases from V and 2 bases from J; bases unmatched to any gene: 9. Germline loops: CDR1 SGHTA, CDR2 FQGTGA. This CDR3 is 18 amino acids long. The CDR3, as DNA: TGTGCCAGCAGCTTAGTGCCTAGCGGGATGCCTAACACCGGGGAGCTGTTTTTT. Encoded protein: CASSLVPSGMPNTGELFF.

This clonotype was seen a few times. This sequence joins TRBV29-1 and TRBJ1-5; D gene uncertain. Trimming cost V 4 bases and J 0 bases, with 7 bases left between them. CDR1 is SQVTM, CDR2 ANQGSEA, per germline. The CDR3 extends over 13 amino acids. The CDR3 coding sequence is TGCAGCGTTGGTGGTAATAGCAATCAGCCCCAGCATTTT. The encoded protein is CSVGGNSNQPQHF.

This clonotype has more than one count but fewer than ten. The rearrangement joins TRBV11-1 to TRBJ2-5, with D possibly matching TRBD1 (6 bases). The length of the CDR3 is 14 residues. The germline CDR1 and CDR2 sequences are SGHAT and FQDESV (reference sequence). V lost 8 bases and J lost 5, with 18 bases in between. This chain's CDR3 is CASGQQGRLETQYF. CDR3 coding DNA: TGTGCCAGCGGCCAACAGGGTCGGCTGGAGACCCAGTACTTC.

This clonotype was seen only a few times. The rearrangement uses TRBV12-3 or TRBV12-4 and TRBJ2-7; TRBD1 agrees at 11 bases. This CDR3 has 14 amino acids. J lost 5 bases, V lost 5 bases, and 5 bases had no gene match. CDR3 DNA: TGTGCCAGCAGTGTCGGACAGGGGGCCGACGAGCAGTACTTC. Protein product: CASSVGQGADEQYF.

The chain links TRBV10-2 to TRBJ2-1, with D possibly matching TRBD1 (6 bases). Trimming left V 7 bases short and J 1 base short, with 14 bases between. The CDR3 is 15 residues long. Germline lookup yields CDR1 WSHSY and CDR2 SAAADI. CDR3 nucleotides: TGCGCCAGCACTTACAGGGTCGAATCCTACAATGAGCAGTTCTTC. Translating it yields CASTYRVESYNEQFF.

V is TRBV5-1 and J is TRBJ2-1, with D possibly TRBD1 on 6 matching bases. Per the germline V gene, CDR1 is SGHRS and CDR2 is YFSETQ. V was trimmed by 5 bases and J by 1 base, leaving 19 bases between them. The CDR3 spans 17 residues. CDR3: CASRTTTGSGSYNEQFF. DNA of the CDR3: TGCGCCAGCAGGACAACCACAGGGAGCGGTTCCTACAATGAGCAGTTCTTC.

The rearrangement links TRBV7-9 to TRBJ2-4, with no clear D. V was pared by 4 bases and J by 0 bases, with 7 bases between. The CDR3 loop spans 14 amino acids. Germline lookup yields CDR1 SEHNR and CDR2 FQNEAQ (reference sequence). DNA of the CDR3: TGTGCCAGCAGCTATTCAGCAGCCAAAAACATTCAGTACTTC. It translates to CASSYSAAKNIQYF.

The genes are TRBV7-2 and TRBJ2-7; 10 bases agree with TRBD2. The length of the CDR3 is 16 residues. V trimming: 1 base; J trimming: 9 bases; junction bases outside the gene matches: 12. CDR1 is SGHTA, CDR2 FQGNSA, per germline. The CDR3 spells CASSLGPAGGPIGQYF. The CDR3, as DNA: TGTGCCAGCAGCTTAGGGCCAGCGGGAGGGCCGATTGGGCAGTACTTC.

The sample holds a few counts of this clonotype. The J gene is TRBJ1-1, the V gene TRBV7-8; 10 nucleotides line up with TRBD1. The J segment lost 4 bases and the V segment lost 5 bases, leaving 1 base of the junction unmatched. The germline V gene encodes CDR1 SGHVS and CDR2 FQNEAQ. The CDR3 has 13 amino acids. The CDR3 loop reads CASSRDRGTEAFF. CDR3 DNA: TGTGCCAGCAGCCGGGACAGGGGCACTGAAGCTTTCTTT.

This clonotype has a count of ten or more. The chain employs TRBV28 and TRBJ2-1, with D tentatively TRBD2 (6 bases). There are 12 residues in the CDR3. Between the trimmed V and J ends, which lost 6 bases and 8 bases, there was a span of 11 bases. Per germline, CDR1 MDHEN and CDR2 SYDVKM. The CDR3 bases are TGTGCCAGCAGACTTAGGAGGGATGAGCAGTTCTTC. Protein: CASRLRRDEQFF.

This clonotype has a handful of counts. J is TRBJ2-1 and V is TRBV20-1; a possible D gene is TRBD2 (5 bases). Trimming shortened V by 1 base and J by 0 bases, and 13 bases separated the two germline ends. Germline CDR1 is DFQATT and CDR2 is SNEGSKA (reference sequence). The CDR3 has 16 amino acids. CDR3 in DNA: TGCAGTGCTAGAGTGTCGACTGGGAGCTCCTACAATGAGCAGTTCTTC. Amino acid sequence: CSARVSTGSSYNEQFF.

The sample holds a few counts of this clonotype. The gene calls are TRBV24-1 and TRBJ2-2; the D is unclear. The CDR3 runs 13 residues. The germline CDR1 and CDR2 sequences are KGHDR and SFDVKD. V lost 4 bases, J lost 6 bases, and 8 bases lay in between. The CDR3 nucleotides read TGTGCCACCAGTGAAACCCCGGCCGGGGAGCTGTTTTTT. Residues: CATSETPAGELFF.

This rearrangement joins TRBV20-1 to TRBJ2-1; a possible D gene is TRBD1 (6 bases). The length of the CDR3 is 15 residues. Looked up from germline, CDR1 is DFQATT and CDR2 is SNEGSKA (reference sequence). V lost 3 bases to trimming and J lost 0 bases, with 12 bases between them. The CDR3 sequence: CSARGAVSSYNEQFF. The CDR3 region has the DNA TGCAGTGCTAGGGGGGCGGTTAGCTCCTACAATGAGCAGTTCTTC.